This TCR beta chain was captured by sequencing in a study of PD-1 blockade in classical Hodgkin lymphoma. The CDR3 has 19 residues. V gave up 6 bases and J gave up 10 bases; unmatched junction bases: 24. Germline CDR1 reads SGHVS; CDR2 reads FQNEAQ. Using immunoSEQ multiplex PCR, the repertoire was profiled, and TCRdb retains in-frame clones only, with some absent. The profile covers approximately 5,000 clones, with approximately 72% appearing a single time and approximately 60% taken by the ten largest. Every one of the patients relapsed after autologous stem cell transplantation (brentuximab vedotin exposure was variable).

The input for sequencing was peripheral blood mononuclear cells (PBMCs), taken before the second cycle of nivolumab. This TCR derives from a human donor with classical Hodgkin lymphoma. This chain joins TRBV7-8 and TRBJ1-4; TRBD1 matches at 9 bases. The CDR3 loop reads CASRESPGQGGPGLGKLFF. The CDR3 coding sequence is TGTGCCAGCAGAGAAAGCCCGGGACAGGGTGGTCCCGGGCTGGGAAAACTGTTTTTT.